This TCR beta chain comes out of a study of blood T cell repertoires in COVID-19. Study context: COVID-19 samples collected from the United States, Italy and Spain covered acute and convalescent phases. PBMCs, B-cell-depleted T cells, or T cells were the source of the cDNA or gDNA that made up the material.

The germline CDR1 and CDR2 sequences are MDHEN and SYDVKM. This CDR3 is 16 amino acids long. Trimming removed 5 bases from V and 4 bases from J; junction bases left unmatched: 13. Method: immunoSEQ multiplex PCR; TCRdb's copy keeps in-frame clones and lacks some. The sample has almost 250,000 clones, around 88% seen once. Participants, about 18 to 90 years old, spanned about two dozen US areas. Cohort allocation depended upon clinical history that participants reported. What was sequenced was PBMCs or T cells enriched from blood (not recorded which). This chain connects TRBV28 to TRBJ1-2; 7 bases line up with TRBD1. This receptor was taken from a woman aged 25 to 39 who had recovered from COVID-19. CDR3 loop: CASSPNRGQPFYGYTF. The DNA for the CDR3 is TGTGCCAGCAGTCCCAATCGGGGACAGCCTTTCTATGGCTACACCTTC.